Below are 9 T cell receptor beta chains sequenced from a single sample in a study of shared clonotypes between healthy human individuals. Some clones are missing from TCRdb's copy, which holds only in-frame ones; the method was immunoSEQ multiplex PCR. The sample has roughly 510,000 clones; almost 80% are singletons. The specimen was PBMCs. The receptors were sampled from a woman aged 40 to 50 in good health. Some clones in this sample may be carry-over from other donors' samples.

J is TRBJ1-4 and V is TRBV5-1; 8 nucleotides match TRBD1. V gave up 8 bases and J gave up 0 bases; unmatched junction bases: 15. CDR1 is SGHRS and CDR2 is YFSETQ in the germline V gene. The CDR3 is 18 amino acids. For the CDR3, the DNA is TGCGCCAGACAGACAACAGGGGGAGAACTCGCAACTAATGAAAAACTGTTTTTT. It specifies CARQTTGGELATNEKLFF.

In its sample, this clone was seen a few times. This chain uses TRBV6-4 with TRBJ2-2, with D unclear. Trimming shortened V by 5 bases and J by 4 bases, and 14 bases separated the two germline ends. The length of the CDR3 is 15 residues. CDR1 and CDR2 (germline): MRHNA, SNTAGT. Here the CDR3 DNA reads TGTGCCAGCAGTTCCGGGCCCCAGCGCACCGGGGAGCTGTTTTTT. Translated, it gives CASSSGPQRTGELFF.

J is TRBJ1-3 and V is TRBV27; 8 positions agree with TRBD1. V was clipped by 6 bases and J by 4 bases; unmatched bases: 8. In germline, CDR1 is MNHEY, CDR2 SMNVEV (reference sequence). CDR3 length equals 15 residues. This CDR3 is CASRAQGALGNTIYF. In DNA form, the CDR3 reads TGTGCCAGCAGGGCTCAGGGGGCGCTCGGAAACACCATATATTTT.

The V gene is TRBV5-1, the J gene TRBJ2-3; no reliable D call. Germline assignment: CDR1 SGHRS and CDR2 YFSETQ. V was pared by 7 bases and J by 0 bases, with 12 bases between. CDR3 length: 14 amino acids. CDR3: CASGPLSSTDTQYF. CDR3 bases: TGCGCCAGCGGCCCTTTGAGTAGCACAGATACGCAGTATTTT.

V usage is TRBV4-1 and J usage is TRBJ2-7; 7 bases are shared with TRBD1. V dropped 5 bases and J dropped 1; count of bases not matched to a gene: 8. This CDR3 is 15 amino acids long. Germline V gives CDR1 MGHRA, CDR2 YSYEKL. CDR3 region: CASSVTGAGSYEQYF. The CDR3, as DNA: TGCGCCAGCAGCGTTACAGGGGCCGGATCCTACGAGCAGTACTTC.

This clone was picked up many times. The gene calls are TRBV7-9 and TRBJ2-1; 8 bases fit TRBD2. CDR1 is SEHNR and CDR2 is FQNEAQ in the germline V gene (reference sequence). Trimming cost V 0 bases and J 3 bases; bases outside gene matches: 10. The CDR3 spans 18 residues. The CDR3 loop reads CASSLAQLREGIYNEQFF. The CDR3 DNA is TGTGCCAGCAGCTTAGCGCAGTTACGGGAGGGTATCTACAATGAGCAGTTCTTC.

The CDR3 bases are TGTGCCAGCAGCTTAGGAGGGGGCAATGAGCAGTTCTTC. This sequence encodes CASSLGGGNEQFF. V gene TRBV7-3 combines with J gene TRBJ2-1; D assignment may be TRBD1 or TRBD2 (6 bases each). The CDR3 extends over 13 amino acids. Per the germline V gene, CDR1 is SGHTA and CDR2 is FQGTGA. V dropped 2 bases and J dropped 6 bases, with 8 bases sitting between them. The full variable domain, in which reference TRBV7-3 and TRBJ2-1 provide the parts outside the CDR3, is GAGVSQTPSNKVTEKGKYVELRCDPISGHTALYWYRQSLGQGPEFLIYFQGTGAADDSGLPNDRFFAVRPEGSVSTLKIQRTERGDSAVYLCASSLGGGNEQFFGPGTRLTVL.

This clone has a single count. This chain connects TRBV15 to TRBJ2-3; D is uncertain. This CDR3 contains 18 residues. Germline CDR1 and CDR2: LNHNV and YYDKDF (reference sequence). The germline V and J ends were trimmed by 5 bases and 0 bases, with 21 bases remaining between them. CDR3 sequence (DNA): TGTGCCACCAGCTTTCGAAAATGGGAAGAATCTAGCACAGATACGCAGTATTTT. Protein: CATSFRKWEESSTDTQYF. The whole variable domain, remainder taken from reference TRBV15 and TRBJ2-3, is DAMVIQNPRYQVTQFGKPVTLSCSQTLNHNVMYWYQQKSSQAPKLLFHYYDKDFNNEADTPDNFQSRRPNTSFCFLDIRSPGLGDTAMYLCATSFRKWEESSTDTQYFGPGTRLTVL.

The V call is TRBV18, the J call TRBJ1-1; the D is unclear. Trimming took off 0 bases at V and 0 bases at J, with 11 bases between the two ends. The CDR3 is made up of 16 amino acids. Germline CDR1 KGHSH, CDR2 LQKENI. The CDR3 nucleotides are TGTGCCAGCTCACCACCGCTGAGACAAGTGAACACTGAAGCTTTCTTT. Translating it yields CASSPPLRQVNTEAFF.